The T cell receptor (beta chain) under discussion was sequenced for a study of blood T cell repertoires in COVID-19. Overall study context: Whether acute or convalescent, the COVID-19 samples came from the United States, Italy and Spain. The cDNA or gDNA used as material had been derived from T cells, B-cell-depleted T cells, or PBMCs.

This clone was recorded only once. As handled by the study authors: Amplification of reference gene primers was used by the study to estimate nucleated cell counts. Here immunoSEQ multiplex PCR was the method, and the copy in TCRdb shows in-frame clones only, minus some. The D gene and trimming were derived from the DNA, and the V and J assignments and clone size from that table. Among 75,000 to 95,000 clones listed, around 67% were seen once. This CDR3 is built from 14 residues. The germline gives CDR1 SGDLS, CDR2 YYNGEE. Trimming pared 6 bases from V and 3 bases from J, leaving 12 bases between. The receptor comes from a woman aged 55-69 years in a cohort sampled during active or convalescent COVID-19. Source material: peripheral blood. The chain has TRBV9 and TRBJ1-4; no firm D call. The CDR3 loop is CASTPTVANEKLFF. The CDR3 nucleotides read TGTGCCAGCACCCCTACGGTTGCTAATGAAAAACTGTTTTTT. Supplemented by reference TRBV9 and TRBJ1-4, the full variable domain reads DSGVTQTPKHLITATGQRVTLRCSPRSGDLSVYWYQQSLDQGLQFLIQYYNGEERAKGNILERFSAQQFPDLHSELNLSSLELGDSALYFCASTPTVANEKLFFGSGTQLSVL.